These 18 T cell receptor beta chains were sequenced from one sample in a study of blood T cell repertoires in COVID-19. Data came from immunoSEQ multiplex PCR; TCRdb stores just in-frame clones and leaves some out. This sample has roughly 31,000 clones, with around 87% found just once. Sample: peripheral blood. The receptors derive from a man aged 80 or over with acute or convalescent COVID-19.

This chain joins TRBV30 and TRBJ1-2; D remains ambiguous. The CDR3 sequence is 12 residues long. The germline V gene has CDR1 GTSNPN and CDR2 SVGIG (reference sequence). The V end was cut by 2 bases, the J end by 3 bases, with 7 bases between. The CDR3 spells CAWSREDYGYTF. The CDR3 DNA is TGTGCCTGGAGTAGGGAGGACTATGGCTACACCTTC.

This chain uses TRBV7-9 with TRBJ2-1; 10 nucleotides align to TRBD1. CDR1 and CDR2 from the germline V gene are SEHNR and FQNEAQ (reference sequence). There are 15 residues in the CDR3. V shed 3 bases and J 5 bases; nucleotides not matched to a gene: 4. CDR3 in DNA: TGTGCCAGCAGCTTTCGGACAGGGGGTAACAATGAGCAGTTCTTC. This sequence encodes CASSFRTGGNNEQFF.

V and J are TRBV19 and TRBJ1-3; D is possibly TRBD1 (5 bases). Trimming left V 9 bases short and J 0 bases short, with 12 bases between. The CDR3 sequence is 14 residues long. Germline CDR1 is LNHDA and CDR2 is SQIVND (reference sequence). The CDR3 nucleotides are TGTGCCAGCAACATGGGGCCCTCTGGAAACACCATATATTTT. It translates to CASNMGPSGNTIYF.

The gene calls are TRBV18 and TRBJ2-1; TRBD2 matches 10 bases. Germline lookup yields CDR1 KGHSH and CDR2 LQKENI. This CDR3 is built from 17 residues. Losses at the gene ends were 6 bases for V and 2 bases for J; bases not matched to a gene: 10. CDR3 protein: CASSRAGGFNPYNEQFF. The CDR3 DNA sequence: TGTGCCAGCTCTCGAGCGGGGGGGTTTAACCCCTACAATGAGCAGTTCTTC.

The chain joins TRBV7-8 to TRBJ2-5, with D tentatively TRBD1 (6 bases). The CDR3 is 17 amino acids. The germline V gene encodes CDR1 SGHVS and CDR2 FQNEAQ. Trimming shortened V by 0 bases and J by 2 bases, and 16 bases separated the two germline ends. The CDR3 is CASSLARNRVFQETQYF. Here the CDR3 DNA reads TGTGCCAGCAGCTTAGCGCGGAACAGGGTGTTTCAAGAGACCCAGTACTTC. Based on the CDR3 plus reference TRBV7-8 and TRBJ2-5, the full variable domain is GAGVSQSPRYKVAKRGQDVALRCDPISGHVSLFWYQQALGQGPEFLTYFQNEAQLDKSGLPSDRFFAERPEGSVSTLKIQRTQQEDSAVYLCASSLARNRVFQETQYFGPGTRLLVL.

The genes are TRBV30 and TRBJ2-5, with a possible D match to TRBD1 (7 bases). V lost 2 bases to trimming and J lost 5 bases, with 18 bases between them. The germline CDR1 and CDR2 sequences are GTSNPN and SVGIG (reference sequence). This CDR3 region has 15 residues. CDR3 DNA sequence: TGTGCCTGGAGTTCGGGTCCGACAGGGAGGGAGACCCAGTACTTC. This encodes CAWSSGPTGRETQYF. Drawing the rest from reference TRBV30 and TRBJ2-5, the complete variable domain is SQTIHQWPATLVQPVGSPLSLECTVEGTSNPNLYWYRQAAGRGLQLLFYSVGIGQISSEVPQNLSASRPQDRQFILSSKKLLLSDSGFYLCAWSSGPTGRETQYFGPGTRLLVL.

The chain recombines TRBV5-6 with TRBJ2-3, with 12 bases aligning to TRBD1. CDR3 length: 16 amino acids. Looked up from germline, CDR1 is SGHDT and CDR2 is YYEEEE. V gave up 4 bases and J gave up 6 bases; unmatched junction bases: 9. Written as DNA, the CDR3 is TGTGCCAGCAGCAAGGGACAGGGGGCAGCGTCGGATACGCAGTATTTT. It translates to CASSKGQGAASDTQYF.

The chain has TRBV27 and TRBJ1-6; possibly TRBD1 for D (6 bases). The CDR3 has 15 residues. Trimming removed 5 bases from V and 5 bases from J, with 13 bases in between. Germline lookup yields CDR1 MNHEY and CDR2 SMNVEV (reference sequence). DNA of the CDR3: TGTGCCAGCAGTCCGAACAGGGACGATAATTCACCCCTCCACTTT. Its protein is CASSPNRDDNSPLHF.

This clone was counted a single time. This sequence joins TRBV11-3 and TRBJ2-3; possible D gene TRBD2, 5 bases. Trimming took 1 base from V and 3 from J, leaving 11 bases between them. The germline V gene has CDR1 SGHNT and CDR2 YENEEA. The CDR3 loop spans 15 amino acids. CDR3: CASSLGGGFTDTQYF. The CDR3 nucleotides read TGTGCCAGCAGCTTAGGTGGAGGATTTACAGATACGCAGTATTTT.

The genes are TRBV10-3 and TRBJ1-1; D unresolved. This CDR3 has 15 residues. The V and J ends lost 5 bases and 1 base respectively, with 14 bases between them. The germline V gene has CDR1 ENHRY and CDR2 SYGVKD. The CDR3 nucleotides read TGTGCCATCAGTCGAGACGGAGGTCCGAACACTGAAGCTTTCTTT. This sequence encodes CAISRDGGPNTEAFF.

In nucleotides, the CDR3 is TGTGCCAGCAGCGTAGGAGGGACAGGGTATCGGAACCTCCACTTT. As protein: CASSVGGTGYRNLHF. This rearrangement joins TRBV9 to TRBJ1-6; 9 nucleotides agree with TRBD1. CDR3 length: 15 residues. Germline CDR1 SGDLS, CDR2 YYNGEE. The V segment lost 0 bases and the J segment 15 bases; nucleotides outside the gene matches: 10. Filled out from reference TRBV9 and TRBJ1-6, the complete variable domain reads DSGVTQTPKHLITATGQRVTLRCSPRSGDLSVYWYQQSLDQGLQFLIQYYNGEERAKGNILERFSAQQFPDLHSELNLSSLELGDSALYFCASSVGGTGYRNLHFGNGTRLTVT.

The chain recombines TRBV7-3 with TRBJ1-1; 7 positions match TRBD1. CDR1 is SGHTA, CDR2 FQGTGA, per germline. V lost 0 bases and J lost 7; bases outside the gene matches: 5. This CDR3 is built from 14 residues. The DNA of the CDR3 is TGTGCCAGCAGCTTAACGAAGGGGGCTCATGAAGCTTTCTTT. As protein: CASSLTKGAHEAFF.

The rearrangement joins TRBV27 to TRBJ1-5, with D tentatively TRBD1 (5 bases). The CDR3 is 14 residues long. V lost 5 bases and J 3 bases, leaving 11 bases between the germline ends. CDR1 and CDR2 (germline): MNHEY, SMNVEV (reference sequence). The CDR3 nucleotides read TGTGCCAGCAGTCCGGGACTCCACAATCAGCCCCAGCATTTT. Protein sequence: CASSPGLHNQPQHF.

This clone is a singleton in its sample. The chain carries TRBV19 and TRBJ1-4; 8 nucleotides agree with TRBD1. The junction had 6 bases not matched to a gene; V was cut back by 2 bases and J by 7 bases. Germline values: CDR1 LNHDA, CDR2 SQIVND (reference sequence). CDR3 length equals 15 residues. CDR3 amino acids: CASSISSGGREKLFF. In nucleotides, the CDR3 is TGTGCCAGTAGTATATCGTCAGGGGGCCGTGAAAAACTGTTTTTT. Looking up the rest from reference TRBV19 and TRBJ1-4 gives the full variable domain: DGGITQSPKYLFRKEGQNVTLSCEQNLNHDAMYWYRQDPGQGLRLIYYSQIVNDFQKGDIAEGYSVSREKKESFPLTVTSAQKNPTAFYLCASSISSGGREKLFFGSGTQLSVL.

This clone was counted once. V is TRBV30 and J is TRBJ2-5; tentatively, D is TRBD2 (5 bases). The CDR3 is 13 residues long. V lost 6 bases, J lost 5 bases, and 16 bases lay in between. Germline CDR1 is GTSNPN and CDR2 is SVGIG (reference sequence). CDR3 protein: CACSGLGGETQYF. The CDR3 DNA follows: TGTGCCTGCTCGGGCCTGGGCGGGGAGACCCAGTACTTC.

J is TRBJ2-7 and V is TRBV3-1 (or the pseudogene TRBV3-2); D is unresolved. The ends were cut back, 1 base at V and 4 bases at J, with 11 bases in the middle. The CDR3 loop spans 14 amino acids. Germline CDR1 and CDR2: LGHDT and YNNKEL (reference sequence). The DNA of the CDR3 is TGTGCCAGCAGCCAAGCGTTTGCGAGTTACGAGCAGTACTTC. This sequence encodes CASSQAFASYEQYF.

CDR3: CSAYDRADGYTF. The CDR3 nucleotides are TGCAGCGCTTACGACAGGGCAGATGGCTACACCTTC. The rearrangement joins TRBV29-1 to TRBJ1-2, with 7 bases that match TRBD1. J was trimmed by 6 bases and V by 7 bases; bases with no gene match: 8. The germline gives CDR1 SQVTM, CDR2 ANQGSEA. The length of the CDR3 is 12 residues.

This clone was observed once. The J gene is TRBJ2-1, the V gene TRBV3-1 (or the pseudogene TRBV3-2); tentative D call: TRBD2 (5 bases). The CDR3 loop spans 15 amino acids. Trimming removed 1 base at V and 1 base at J, with 8 bases between. Per germline, CDR1 LGHDT and CDR2 YNNKEL (reference sequence). DNA for the CDR3: TGTGCCAGCAGCCAAGGGACTCCATCCTACAATGAGCAGTTCTTC. This translates into CASSQGTPSYNEQFF.